A selection of T cell receptor beta chains follows, all from one sample in a study of Ad26.COV2.S vaccination and SARS-CoV-2 variants. Profiled with immunoSEQ multiplex PCR; TCRdb holds only in-frame clones, not every one. There are 85,000 to 120,000 clones in the sample; around 80% occur only once, and 17% lies in the top ten. Sequenced here: peripheral blood, sampled after recovery from COVID-19. All receptors come from a human donor who had recovered from COVID-19. Each CDR3 is given with its conserved first and last residue. The D gene is left open where the match is weak.

d_gene: -
j_gene: TRBJ2-5
v_gene: TRBV3-1/TRBV3-2
CDR3aa: CASSQRAVGETQYF

d_gene: -
j_gene: TRBJ2-7
v_gene: TRBV9
CDR3aa: CASSASGLPNSYEQYF

d_gene: -
j_gene: TRBJ2-2
v_gene: TRBV5-6
CDR3aa: CASSLAAVWNTGELFF

d_gene: -
j_gene: TRBJ2-7
v_gene: TRBV4-2
CDR3aa: CASSQDHSPSYEQYF

d_gene: -
j_gene: TRBJ1-3
v_gene: TRBV30
CDR3aa: CAWSVSVNSGNTIYF

d_gene: TRBD2
j_gene: TRBJ2-1
v_gene: TRBV2
CDR3aa: CASSPTSGGANEQFF

d_gene: -
j_gene: TRBJ2-2
v_gene: TRBV10-2
CDR3aa: CASRFSGELFF

d_gene: TRBD2
j_gene: TRBJ2-2
v_gene: TRBV18
CDR3aa: CASSPLLEAGITGELFF

d_gene: TRBD1
j_gene: TRBJ1-1
v_gene: TRBV5-1
CDR3aa: CASSSPGQGARGTEAFF

d_gene: TRBD2
j_gene: TRBJ2-1
v_gene: TRBV19
CDR3aa: CASSKGLAPYNEQFF

d_gene: TRBD1
j_gene: TRBJ1-2
v_gene: TRBV30
CDR3aa: CAWSRGTAGYTF

d_gene: -
j_gene: TRBJ1-3
v_gene: TRBV5-5
CDR3aa: CASSLEGTFSGNTIYF

d_gene: -
j_gene: TRBJ1-1
v_gene: TRBV30
CDR3aa: CAWRRDVTEAFF

d_gene: -
j_gene: TRBJ2-3
v_gene: TRBV7-3
CDR3aa: CASSPGSAITDTQYF

d_gene: -
j_gene: TRBJ2-1
v_gene: TRBV12-3/TRBV12-4
CDR3aa: CASGHSYNEQFF

d_gene: TRBD1
j_gene: TRBJ2-7
v_gene: TRBV28
CDR3aa: CASSHRDRGFYGAEQYF

d_gene: TRBD1
j_gene: TRBJ2-3
v_gene: TRBV7-2
CDR3aa: CASSLPGQGTTDTQYF

d_gene: TRBD1
j_gene: TRBJ1-3
v_gene: TRBV5-1
CDR3aa: CASSLDGQGVLNTIYF

d_gene: -
j_gene: TRBJ2-1
v_gene: TRBV5-1
CDR3aa: CASSLNGGLYNEQFF

d_gene: TRBD2
j_gene: TRBJ2-1
v_gene: TRBV27
CDR3aa: CASSLYGGGPYNEQFF

d_gene: -
j_gene: TRBJ1-4
v_gene: TRBV4-2
CDR3aa: CASSQEGQLNEKLFF

d_gene: -
j_gene: TRBJ2-1
v_gene: TRBV2
CDR3aa: CASNLLAPEQFF

d_gene: TRBD1
j_gene: TRBJ2-3
v_gene: TRBV6-5
CDR3aa: CASSYSPDRAGDTQYF

d_gene: -
j_gene: TRBJ2-3
v_gene: TRBV11-3
CDR3aa: CASSLGQPTDTQYF

d_gene: -
j_gene: TRBJ2-7
v_gene: TRBV5-6
CDR3aa: CASSLDPRGGKTYEQYF

d_gene: TRBD2
j_gene: TRBJ2-3
v_gene: TRBV30
CDR3aa: CAWRAIAGGYTDTQYF

d_gene: -
j_gene: TRBJ1-6
v_gene: TRBV28
CDR3aa: CASSLGGNNSPLHF

d_gene: TRBD1
j_gene: TRBJ1-1
v_gene: TRBV6-5
CDR3aa: CASSYVTGGDTEAFF

d_gene: TRBD1
j_gene: TRBJ1-5
v_gene: TRBV2
CDR3aa: CASSRDRGAEQPQHF

d_gene: TRBD1
j_gene: TRBJ2-5
v_gene: TRBV15
CDR3aa: CATSRLGQGAGVQETQYF

d_gene: -
j_gene: TRBJ1-2
v_gene: TRBV6-2/TRBV6-3
CDR3aa: CASSFQGGYGYTF

d_gene: TRBD2
j_gene: TRBJ2-7
v_gene: TRBV28
CDR3aa: CASRSGGPYEQYF

d_gene: -
j_gene: TRBJ1-6
v_gene: TRBV2
CDR3aa: CASAGGIYSPLHF

d_gene: -
j_gene: TRBJ1-1
v_gene: TRBV13
CDR3aa: CASSSVGAVGTEAFF

d_gene: TRBD2
j_gene: TRBJ2-3
v_gene: TRBV7-3
CDR3aa: CASSSPNGSGVTDTQYF

d_gene: -
j_gene: TRBJ1-5
v_gene: TRBV12-5
CDR3aa: CASGLRVSDQPQHF

d_gene: -
j_gene: TRBJ1-5
v_gene: TRBV9
CDR3aa: CASSGGGPGQPQHF

d_gene: -
j_gene: TRBJ2-1
v_gene: TRBV9
CDR3aa: CASSPRDQGAYNEQFF

d_gene: TRBD1
j_gene: TRBJ1-6
v_gene: TRBV18
CDR3aa: CASSLNPRTGMDSPLHF

d_gene: -
j_gene: TRBJ2-1
v_gene: TRBV7-2
CDR3aa: CASSLVGTSEQFF

d_gene: -
j_gene: TRBJ1-5
v_gene: TRBV2
CDR3aa: CASSGPQDAQPQHF

d_gene: -
j_gene: TRBJ2-7
v_gene: TRBV27
CDR3aa: CASMGGASYEQYF

d_gene: TRBD2
j_gene: TRBJ2-5
v_gene: TRBV28
CDR3aa: CASTPLAGRETQYF

d_gene: TRBD1
j_gene: TRBJ1-2
v_gene: TRBV5-6
CDR3aa: CASSPSGQGGYGYTF

d_gene: -
j_gene: TRBJ2-7
v_gene: TRBV29-1
CDR3aa: CSVGYSSYEQYF

d_gene: -
j_gene: TRBJ2-3
v_gene: TRBV10-2
CDR3aa: CASRGTRISTDTQYF

d_gene: TRBD2
j_gene: TRBJ2-1
v_gene: TRBV5-6
CDR3aa: CASSHSGGAGEQFF

d_gene: -
j_gene: TRBJ1-2
v_gene: TRBV28
CDR3aa: CASSWGKGYGYTF

d_gene: TRBD1
j_gene: TRBJ1-1
v_gene: TRBV24-1
CDR3aa: CAVSGTGRAEAFF

d_gene: -
j_gene: TRBJ1-1
v_gene: TRBV2
CDR3aa: CASSAMNTEAFF

d_gene: -
j_gene: TRBJ1-1
v_gene: TRBV28
CDR3aa: CASTYSTGDPRTEAFF

d_gene: -
j_gene: TRBJ2-7
v_gene: TRBV27
CDR3aa: CASRPGAGRTSSYEQYF